A selection of T cell receptor beta chains follows, all from one sample in a study of Graves' ophthalmopathy and Graves' hyperthyroidism. MiXCR, applied by TCRdb to the multiplex PCR reads, yields one record per CDR3 protein. The table shows about 370,000 distinct CDR3 sequences, with about 18% occurring only once. Sequences were obtained from peripheral blood. The source of these receptors is an adult woman with stable Graves' hyperthyroidism. Both conserved end residues are part of each CDR3. D genes are given only for firm matches.

v_call,j_call,d_call,cdr3_aa
TRBV29-1,TRBJ2-7,TRBD2,CSVLISGTRSYEQYF
TRBV4-1,TRBJ2-6,TRBD1,CASSQGQGAPGANVLTF
TRBV6-5,TRBJ1-5,NA,CASSYSSVQPQHF
TRBV2,TRBJ2-7,NA,CASSYTSYEQYF
TRBV7-2,TRBJ2-2,NA,CASSLVGGPNTGELFF
TRBV6-2/TRBV6-3,TRBJ2-7,NA,CASSHSRGGGQYF
TRBV12-3/TRBV12-4,TRBJ1-6,NA,CASSLEWNSPLHF
TRBV24-1,TRBJ2-4,NA,CATSDNAKNIQYF
TRBV6-1,TRBJ2-7,NA,CASASWPSYEQYF
TRBV28,TRBJ1-1,TRBD1,CASSSVSGGRVGTEAFF